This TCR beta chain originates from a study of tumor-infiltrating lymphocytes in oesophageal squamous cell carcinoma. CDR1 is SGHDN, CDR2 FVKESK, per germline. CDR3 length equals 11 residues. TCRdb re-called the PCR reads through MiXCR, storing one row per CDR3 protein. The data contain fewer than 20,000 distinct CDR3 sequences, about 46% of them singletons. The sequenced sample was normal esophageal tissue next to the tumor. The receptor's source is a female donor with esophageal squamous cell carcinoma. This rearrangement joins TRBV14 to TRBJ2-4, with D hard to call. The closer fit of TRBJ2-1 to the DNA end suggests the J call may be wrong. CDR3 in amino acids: CASSQGTKQFF. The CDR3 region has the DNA TGTGCCAGCAGCCAAGGTACTAAGCAGTTCTTC.